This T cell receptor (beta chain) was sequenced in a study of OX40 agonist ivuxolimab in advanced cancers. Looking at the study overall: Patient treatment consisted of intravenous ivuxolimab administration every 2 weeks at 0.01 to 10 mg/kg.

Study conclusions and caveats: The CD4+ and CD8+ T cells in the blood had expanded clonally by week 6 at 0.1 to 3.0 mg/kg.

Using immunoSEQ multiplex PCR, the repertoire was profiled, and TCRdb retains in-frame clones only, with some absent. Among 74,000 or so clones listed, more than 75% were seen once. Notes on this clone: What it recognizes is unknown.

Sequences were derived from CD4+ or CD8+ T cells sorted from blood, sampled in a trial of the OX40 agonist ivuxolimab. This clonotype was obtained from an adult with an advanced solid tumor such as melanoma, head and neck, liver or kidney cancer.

The CDR3 here is CASSIDRVNTEAFF. The CDR3 nucleotides are TGTGCCAGTAGTATTGATAGAGTGAACACTGAAGCTTTCTTT. V usage is TRBV19 and J usage is TRBJ1-1; D is unclear. The CDR3 is made up of 14 amino acids. Germline V gives CDR1 LNHDA, CDR2 SQIVND (reference sequence). V was clipped by 3 bases and J by 0 bases, with 8 bases between them.